The source of this T cell receptor beta chain is a study of T cells after yellow fever vaccination. As concerns this clonotype: Its cognate antigen is unknown.

This CDR3 is 14 amino acids long. Trimming shortened V by 4 bases and J by 5 bases, and 15 bases separated the two germline ends. Germline V gives CDR1 SGHRS, CDR2 YFSETQ. Study-level points and caveats: When the response was secondary, it was weaker but reached its peak faster, day 5 versus 15. The study re-detected most primary-vaccination clones after the booster (under 97% CD4, almost 90% CD8).

TCRdb fed the 5' RACE reads into MiXCR, producing one record per CDR3 protein. The sample shows approximately 260,000 distinct CDR3 sequences, 13% of them seen only once. The TCR was taken from a man aged 25-45 years who received the YFV17D yellow fever vaccine. Sequenced here: CD4+ T cells sorted from PBMCs, sampled 45 days after the yellow fever booster vaccination. The chain employs TRBV5-1 and TRBJ2-5; D gene ambiguous. The CDR3 DNA follows: TGCGCCAGCAGCCTATCCCTGGCCCGGGAGACCCAGTACTTC. Encoded protein: CASSLSLARETQYF.